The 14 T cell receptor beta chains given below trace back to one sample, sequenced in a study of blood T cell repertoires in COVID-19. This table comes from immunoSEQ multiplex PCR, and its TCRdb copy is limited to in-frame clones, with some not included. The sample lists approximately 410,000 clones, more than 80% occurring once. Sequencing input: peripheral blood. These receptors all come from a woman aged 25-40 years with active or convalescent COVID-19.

In DNA, the CDR3 is TGCAGCGTGAACGGAGGTGAAAAACTGTTTTTT. Amino acids: CSVNGGEKLFF. V usage is TRBV29-1 and J usage is TRBJ1-4; D uncertain. The V end lost 6 bases, the J end lost 7 bases, and 9 bases lay between the germline ends. Germline V CDR1 and CDR2: SQVTM, ANQGSEA. The CDR3 totals 11 residues.

As DNA, the CDR3 is TGTGCCAGCAGCTTATGGCAGGGCAATCAGCCCCAGCATTTT. Residues: CASSLWQGNQPQHF. The chain combines TRBV7-8 with TRBJ1-5; D is ambiguous. CDR1 SGHVS and CDR2 FQNEAQ come from the germline V gene. Trimming took 2 bases from V and 2 from J, leaving 7 bases between them. This CDR3 has 14 amino acids.

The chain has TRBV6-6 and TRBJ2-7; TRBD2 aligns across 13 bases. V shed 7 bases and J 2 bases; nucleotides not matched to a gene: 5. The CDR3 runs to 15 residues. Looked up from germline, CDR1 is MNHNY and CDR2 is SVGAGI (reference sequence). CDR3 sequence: CASTIGLAGAYEQYF. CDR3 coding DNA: TGTGCCAGCACCATCGGACTAGCGGGGGCCTACGAGCAGTACTTC.

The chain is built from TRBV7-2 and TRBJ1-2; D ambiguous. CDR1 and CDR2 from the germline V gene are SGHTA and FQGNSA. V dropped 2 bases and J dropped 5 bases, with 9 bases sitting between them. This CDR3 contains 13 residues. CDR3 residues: CASSLIPEYGYTF. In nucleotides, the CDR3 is TGTGCCAGCAGCTTAATTCCTGAGTATGGCTACACCTTC.

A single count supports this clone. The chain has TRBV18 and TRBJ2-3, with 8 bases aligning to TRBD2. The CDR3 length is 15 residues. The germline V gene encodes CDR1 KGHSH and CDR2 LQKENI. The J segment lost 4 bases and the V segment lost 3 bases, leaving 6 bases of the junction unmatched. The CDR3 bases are TGTGCCAGCTCACCCCCGGGACTAGTATCAGATACGCAGTATTTT. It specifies CASSPPGLVSDTQYF. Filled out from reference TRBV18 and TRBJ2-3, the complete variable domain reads NAGVMQNPRHLVRRRGQEARLRCSPMKGHSHVYWYRQLPEEGLKFMVYLQKENIIDESGMPKERFSAEFPKEGPSILRIQQVVRGDSAAYFCASSPPGLVSDTQYFGPGTRLTVL.

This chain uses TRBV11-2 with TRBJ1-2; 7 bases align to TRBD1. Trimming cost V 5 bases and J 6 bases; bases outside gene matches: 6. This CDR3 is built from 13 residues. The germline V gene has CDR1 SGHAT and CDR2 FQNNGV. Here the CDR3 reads CASSQGTVNGYTF. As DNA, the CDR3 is TGTGCCAGCAGCCAAGGGACAGTAAATGGCTACACCTTC. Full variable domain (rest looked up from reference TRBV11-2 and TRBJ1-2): EAGVAQSPRYKIIEKRQSVAFWCNPISGHATLYWYQQILGQGPKLLIQFQNNGVVDDSQLPKDRFSAERLKGVDSTLKIQPAKLEDSAVYLCASSQGTVNGYTFGSGTRLTVV.

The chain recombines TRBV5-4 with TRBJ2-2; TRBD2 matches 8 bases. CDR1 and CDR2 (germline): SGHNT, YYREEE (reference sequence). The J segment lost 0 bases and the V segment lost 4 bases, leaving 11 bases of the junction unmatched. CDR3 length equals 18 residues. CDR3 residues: CASSPFRSGTPNTGELFF. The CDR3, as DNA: TGTGCCAGCAGCCCCTTTCGTAGCGGGACACCGAACACCGGGGAGCTGTTTTTT.

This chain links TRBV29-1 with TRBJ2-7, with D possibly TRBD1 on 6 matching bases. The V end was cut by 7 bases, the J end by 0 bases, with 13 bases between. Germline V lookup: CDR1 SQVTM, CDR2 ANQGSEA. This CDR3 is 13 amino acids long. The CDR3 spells CSARGVGSYEQYF. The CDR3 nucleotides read TGCAGCGCCAGGGGCGTGGGCTCCTACGAGCAGTACTTC.

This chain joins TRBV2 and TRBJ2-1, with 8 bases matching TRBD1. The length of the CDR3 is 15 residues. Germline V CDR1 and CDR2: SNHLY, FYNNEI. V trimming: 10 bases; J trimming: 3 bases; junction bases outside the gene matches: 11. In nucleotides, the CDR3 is TGTGCCACCAAAGGTGAGACAGGGGACTACAATGAGCAGTTCTTC. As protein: CATKGETGDYNEQFF.

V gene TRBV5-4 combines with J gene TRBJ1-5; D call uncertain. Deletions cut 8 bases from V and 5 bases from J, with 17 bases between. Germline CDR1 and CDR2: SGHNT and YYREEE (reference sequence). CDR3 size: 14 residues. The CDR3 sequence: CASSSRGSDQPQHF. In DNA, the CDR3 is TGTGCCAGTTCGTCCAGAGGCTCGGATCAGCCCCAGCATTTT.

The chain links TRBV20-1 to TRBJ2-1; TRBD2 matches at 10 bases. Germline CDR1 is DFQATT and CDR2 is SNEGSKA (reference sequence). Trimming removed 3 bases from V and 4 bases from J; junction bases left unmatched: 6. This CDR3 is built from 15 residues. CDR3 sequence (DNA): TGCAGTGCTAGTGAAACTAGCGGGATATACAATGAGCAGTTCTTC. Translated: CSASETSGIYNEQFF.

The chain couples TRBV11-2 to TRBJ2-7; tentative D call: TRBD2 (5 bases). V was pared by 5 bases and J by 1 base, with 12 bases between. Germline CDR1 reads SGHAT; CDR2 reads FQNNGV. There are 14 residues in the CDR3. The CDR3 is CASSHPEESYEQYF. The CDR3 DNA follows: TGTGCCAGCAGCCACCCGGAGGAGTCCTACGAGCAGTACTTC.

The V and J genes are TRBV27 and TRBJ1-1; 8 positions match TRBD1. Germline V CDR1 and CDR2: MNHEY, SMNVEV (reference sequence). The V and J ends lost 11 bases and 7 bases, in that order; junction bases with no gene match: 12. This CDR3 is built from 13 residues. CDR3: CASGWTGNDEAFF. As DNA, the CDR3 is TGTGCCTCTGGGTGGACAGGGAATGATGAAGCTTTCTTT.

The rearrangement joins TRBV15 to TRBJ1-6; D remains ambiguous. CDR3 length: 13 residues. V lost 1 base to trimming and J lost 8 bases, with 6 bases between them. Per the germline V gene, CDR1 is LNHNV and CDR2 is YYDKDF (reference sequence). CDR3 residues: CATSRGTDSPLHF. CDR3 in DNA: TGTGCCACCAGCAGAGGAACGGATTCACCCCTCCACTTT.